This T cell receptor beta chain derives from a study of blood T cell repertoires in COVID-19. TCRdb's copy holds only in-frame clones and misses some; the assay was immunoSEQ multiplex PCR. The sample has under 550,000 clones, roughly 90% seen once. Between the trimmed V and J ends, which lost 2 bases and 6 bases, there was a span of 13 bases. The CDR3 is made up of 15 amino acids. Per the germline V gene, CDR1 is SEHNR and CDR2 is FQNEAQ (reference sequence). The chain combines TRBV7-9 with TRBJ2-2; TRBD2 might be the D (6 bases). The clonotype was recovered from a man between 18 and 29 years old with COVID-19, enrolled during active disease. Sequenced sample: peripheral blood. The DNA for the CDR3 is TGTGCCAGCAGCTTACTCGCGGGATCTGCCGGGGAGCTGTTTTTT. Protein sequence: CASSLLAGSAGELFF. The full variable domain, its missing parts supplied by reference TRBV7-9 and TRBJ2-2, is DTGVSQNPRHKITKRGQNVTFRCDPISEHNRLYWYRQTLGQGPEFLTYFQNEAQLEKSRLLSDRFSAERPKGSFSTLEIQRTEQGDSAMYLCASSLLAGSAGELFFGEGSRLTVL.